This TCR beta chain appears in the sequencing data of a study of shared clonotypes between healthy human individuals. Whole-study findings and limits: Relative to their counterparts shared across all four donors, non-shared clonotypes exhibited diminished generation probabilities.

This clone was seen a handful of times. Its target is not known. The ends lost 3 bases at V and 0 bases at J; junction bases unmatched: 2. Germline CDR1 is LNHDA and CDR2 is SQIVND (reference sequence). CDR3 length equals 17 residues. Each cell subset's genomic DNA was divided evenly among several immunoSEQ plates. The repertoire was sequenced with immunoSEQ multiplex PCR; TCRdb's copy has only in-frame clones and lacks some. This sample has hundreds of thousands of clones, with approximately 79% found just once. The source of this sequence is a woman in her 30s in good health. Sequenced input: memory CD4+ T cells sorted from blood. Subset denoted: CD45RA-negative fraction. This rearrangement joins TRBV19 to TRBJ2-6; 10 positions match TRBD1. The CDR3 region is CASSIRTGGSGANVLTF. The CDR3 DNA reads TGTGCCAGTAGTATTCGGACAGGGGGCTCTGGGGCCAACGTCCTGACTTTC.